This T cell receptor (beta chain) derives from a study of T cell repertoires in cytomegalovirus infection. There are a few counts of this clonotype. TCRdb independently ran MiXCR on the reads; one entry per CDR3 protein. The sample carries roughly 300,000 distinct CDR3 sequences, more than 8% recorded once. The V gene's germline CDR1 is SGHAT and CDR2 FQNNGV. With 5 bases clipped from V and 1 base from J, the junction kept 7 bases outside the gene matches. CDR3 length equals 17 residues. This TCR was sampled from a human donor in good health (CMV status not recorded). Some clones in this sample may be carry-over from other donors' samples. J is TRBJ2-1 and V is TRBV11-2; TRBD2 matches at 11 bases. Sequencing was done on a sample of PBMCs. CDR3: CASSGGTSGPSYNEQFF. CDR3 coding DNA: TGTGCCAGCAGCGGCGGGACTAGCGGTCCTTCCTACAATGAGCAGTTCTTC.